This TCR beta chain stems from a study of regulatory T cells in long-lasting Graves disease. Overall study: Graves' patients diagnosed newly had used antithyroid drugs under 3 months. Study results and caveats: Favoring TRBV28, TRBJ1-2 and TRBJ2-5 was a feature seen in persistent disease.

TCR beta libraries were built with iRepertoire HTBI primers and Arm-PCR of CDR3 regions. MiXCR, applied by TCRdb to the multiplex PCR reads, yields one record per CDR3 protein. The sample has around 450,000 distinct CDR3 sequences; under 15% are singletons. In this sample, this clonotype turned up a few times. The antigen remains undetermined. Looked up from germline, CDR1 is DFQATT and CDR2 is SNEGSKA (reference sequence). The CDR3 has 11 amino acids. The trim removed 8 bases at V and 8 bases at J, leaving 7 bases unmatched. Time point noted: newly diagnosed GD, antithyroid drugs for less than 3 months. Extracted RNA from PBMCs served as the source of the TCR library. This sample was shared with a second study, whose subject was T cells in Graves' hyperthyroidism and ophthalmopathy.

The chain employs TRBV20-1 and TRBJ1-2, with 8 bases matching TRBD1. This receptor was identified in a woman aged 25-40 years with Graves disease. Sample: peripheral blood mononuclear cells (PBMCs), taken at new diagnosis, from a patient treated with antithyroid drugs. As DNA, the CDR3 is TGCAGTCTCGGACAGGGAAAAGGCTACACCTTC. It yields the protein CSLGQGKGYTF.